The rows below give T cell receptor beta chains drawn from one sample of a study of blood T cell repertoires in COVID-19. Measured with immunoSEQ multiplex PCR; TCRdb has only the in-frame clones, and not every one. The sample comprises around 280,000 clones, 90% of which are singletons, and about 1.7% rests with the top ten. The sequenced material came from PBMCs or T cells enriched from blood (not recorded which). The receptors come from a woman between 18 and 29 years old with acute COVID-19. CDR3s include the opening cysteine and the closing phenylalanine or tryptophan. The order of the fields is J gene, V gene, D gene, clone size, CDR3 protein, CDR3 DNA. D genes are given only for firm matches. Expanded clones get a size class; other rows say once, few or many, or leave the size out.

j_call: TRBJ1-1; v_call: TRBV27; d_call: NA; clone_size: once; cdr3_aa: CASSLSQTVNTEAFF; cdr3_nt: TGTGCCAGCAGTTTATCCCAGACAGTGAACACTGAAGCTTTCTTT
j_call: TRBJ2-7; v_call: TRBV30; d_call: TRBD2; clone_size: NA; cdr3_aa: CAWSGTRTSGTPSSYEQYF; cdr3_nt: TGTGCCTGGAGTGGAACTCGGACTAGCGGGACCCCCAGCTCCTACGAGCAGTACTTC
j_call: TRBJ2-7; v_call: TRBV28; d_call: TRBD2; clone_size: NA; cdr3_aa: CASSLLLAGAEQYF; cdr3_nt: TGTGCCAGCAGTTTATTACTAGCGGGAGCCGAGCAGTACTTC
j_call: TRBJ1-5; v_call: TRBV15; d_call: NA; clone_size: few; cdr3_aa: CATSKPGDGVQPQHF; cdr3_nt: TGTGCCACCAGCAAACCAGGGGATGGGGTCCAGCCCCAGCATTTT
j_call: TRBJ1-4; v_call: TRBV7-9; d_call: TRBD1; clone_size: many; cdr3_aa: CASSPGQGNEKLFF; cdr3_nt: TGTGCCAGCAGCCCGGGACAGGGGAATGAAAAACTGTTTTTT
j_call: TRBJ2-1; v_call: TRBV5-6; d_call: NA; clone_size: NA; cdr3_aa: CASSSNREQFF; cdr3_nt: TGTGCCAGCAGCTCTAATCGCGAGCAGTTCTTC
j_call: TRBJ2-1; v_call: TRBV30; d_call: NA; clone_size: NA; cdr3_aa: CAWSVTGNEQFF; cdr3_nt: TGTGCCTGGAGTGTAACAGGGAATGAGCAGTTCTTC
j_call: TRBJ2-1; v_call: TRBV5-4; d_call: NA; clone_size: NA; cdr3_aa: CASSLGGSGVNEQFF; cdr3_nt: TGTGCCAGCAGCTTAGGAGGAAGTGGGGTAAATGAGCAGTTCTTC
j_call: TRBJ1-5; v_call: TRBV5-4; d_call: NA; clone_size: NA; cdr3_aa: CASSLEGGDQPQHF; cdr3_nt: TGTGCCAGCAGCTTGGAAGGGGGGGATCAGCCCCAGCATTTT
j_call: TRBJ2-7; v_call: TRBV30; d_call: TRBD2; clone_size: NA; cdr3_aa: CAWGGLAGDYEQYF; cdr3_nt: TGTGCCTGGGGGGGACTAGCGGGAGATTACGAGCAGTACTTC
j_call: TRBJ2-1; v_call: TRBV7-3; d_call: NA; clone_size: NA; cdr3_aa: CASSPPGSSYNEQFF; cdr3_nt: TGTGCCAGCAGCCCCCCGGGGAGCTCCTACAATGAGCAGTTCTTC
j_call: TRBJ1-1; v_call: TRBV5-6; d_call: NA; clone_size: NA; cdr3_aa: CASQYSLNTEAFF; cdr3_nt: TGTGCCAGTCAGTACAGCTTGAACACTGAAGCTTTCTTT
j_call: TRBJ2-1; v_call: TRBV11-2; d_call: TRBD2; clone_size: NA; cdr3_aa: CASSFLAGALNEQFF; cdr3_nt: TGTGCCAGCAGCTTCTTAGCGGGAGCTCTCAATGAGCAGTTCTTC
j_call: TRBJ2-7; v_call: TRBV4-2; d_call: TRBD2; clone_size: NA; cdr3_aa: CASSQDALAGVYEQYF; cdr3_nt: TGTGCCAGCAGCCAAGATGCCCTAGCGGGAGTTTACGAGCAGTACTTC
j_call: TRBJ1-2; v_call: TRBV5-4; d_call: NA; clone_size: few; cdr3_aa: CASSFRSNYGYTF; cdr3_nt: TGTGCCAGCAGCTTCCGGTCTAACTATGGCTACACCTTC
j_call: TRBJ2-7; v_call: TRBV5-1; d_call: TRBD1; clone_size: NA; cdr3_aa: CASSLVPGQRSYEQYF; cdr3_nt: TGCGCCAGCAGCTTGGTTCCGGGACAGCGCTCCTACGAGCAGTACTTC
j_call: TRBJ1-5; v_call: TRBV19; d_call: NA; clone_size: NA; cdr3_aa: CASSNRGQNQPQHF; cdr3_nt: TGTGCCAGTAGTAATAGGGGCCAGAATCAGCCCCAGCATTTT
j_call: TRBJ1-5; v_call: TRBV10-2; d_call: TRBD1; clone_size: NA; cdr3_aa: CASLEGQGPLRQHF; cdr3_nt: TGCGCCAGCCTCGAGGGACAGGGCCCTCTTCGCCAGCATTTT
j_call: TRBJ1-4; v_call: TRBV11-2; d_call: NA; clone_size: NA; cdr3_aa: CASSLGQGRKLFF; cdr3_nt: TGTGCCAGCAGCTTAGGACAAGGTCGAAAACTGTTTTTT
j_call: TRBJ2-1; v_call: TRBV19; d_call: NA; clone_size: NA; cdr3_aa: CASSIFYRAGYNEQFF; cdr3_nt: TGTGCCAGTAGTATTTTCTACAGGGCGGGTTACAATGAGCAGTTCTTC
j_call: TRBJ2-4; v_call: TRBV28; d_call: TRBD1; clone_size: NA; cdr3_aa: CASSSRQGGNIQYF; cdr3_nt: TGTGCCAGCAGTTCTAGACAGGGGGGAAACATTCAGTACTTC
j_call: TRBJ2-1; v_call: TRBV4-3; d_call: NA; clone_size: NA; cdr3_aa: CASSHGTSVYNEQFF; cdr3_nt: TGCGCCAGCAGCCACGGGACATCGGTATACAATGAGCAGTTCTTC
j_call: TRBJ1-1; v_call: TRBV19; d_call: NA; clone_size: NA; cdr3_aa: CASSAGLLLRGTEAFF; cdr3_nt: TGTGCCAGTAGTGCGGGACTCCTCCTACGTGGCACTGAAGCTTTCTTT
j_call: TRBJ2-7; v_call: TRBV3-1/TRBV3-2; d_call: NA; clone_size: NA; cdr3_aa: CASSQWRGEQYF; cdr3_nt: TGTGCCAGCAGCCAATGGCGGGGCGAGCAGTACTTC
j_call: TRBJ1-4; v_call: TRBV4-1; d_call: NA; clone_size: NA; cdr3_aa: CASSQGLSNEKLFF; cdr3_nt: TGCGCCAGCAGCCAAGGTTTGAGTAATGAAAAACTGTTTTTT
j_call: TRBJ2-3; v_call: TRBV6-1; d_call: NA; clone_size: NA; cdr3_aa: CASSEAIAAQAFF; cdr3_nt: TGTGCCAGCAGTGAAGCGATAGCGGCACAGGCTTTTTTT